The 28 T cell receptor beta chains reported below all come from one sample, sequenced in a study of post-analysis software for immune sequencing data. Study-level results: Among 5 or 6 TRBV segments more frequent in patients than controls were TRBV5-6, TRBV5-1 and TRBV20-1.

Antigen specificity for these receptors is unknown. Unique-molecular-identifier-tagged TCR beta cDNA libraries were used. TCRdb independently ran MiXCR on the PCR reads; one entry per CDR3 protein. The sample lists hundreds of thousands of distinct CDR3 sequences; over 35% were seen once. Sample: blood. These receptors all stem from a girl aged 10-17 years with multiple sclerosis.

The sample holds a few counts of this clonotype. V and J are TRBV6-2 or TRBV6-3 and TRBJ1-5; 7 positions match TRBD1. Germline V gives CDR1 MNHEY, CDR2 SVGEGT. The J segment lost 0 bases and the V segment lost 6 bases, leaving 5 bases of the junction unmatched. There are 15 residues in the CDR3. The CDR3 sequence: CASSQQGPSNQPQHF. DNA for the CDR3: TGTGCCAGCAGCCAACAGGGGCCTAGCAATCAGCCCCAGCATTTT.

With respect to this clonotype: A much larger clone lies one base from this, so it may be a read error. This chain joins TRBV29-1 and TRBJ2-7; maybe TRBD2 (7 bases). Per germline, CDR1 SQVTM and CDR2 ANQGSEA. The CDR3 spans 13 residues. The CDR3 sequence is CSVLGGQTYAQYF. The CDR3 DNA follows: TGCAGCGTTCTGGGGGGGCAGACCTACGCGCAGTACTTC.

This clonotype was counted once. CDR3 DNA: TGCAGTGCTCGAAGGACAGTAAAGTATCAGCCCCAGCATTTT. Encoded protein: CSARRTVKYQPQHF. This chain uses TRBV20-1 with TRBJ1-5, with D possibly matching TRBD1 (6 bases). V was shortened by 5 bases and J by 5 bases, with 16 bases between the two germline ends. The CDR3 is 14 residues long. In germline, CDR1 is DFQATT, CDR2 SNEGSKA (reference sequence).

This clonotype was counted a single time. This rearrangement joins TRBV7-9 to TRBJ2-7; 11 bases agree with TRBD2. Germline CDR1 and CDR2: SEHNR and FQNEAQ (reference sequence). This CDR3 region has 15 residues. Trimming cost V 5 bases and J 7 bases; bases outside gene matches: 10. The CDR3 reads CASSITSGRINEQYF. The CDR3 DNA is TGTGCCAGCAGCATTACTAGCGGGAGAATCAATGAGCAGTACTTC. The complete variable domain, with remaining parts taken from reference TRBV7-9 and TRBJ2-7, reads DTGVSQNPRHKITKRGQNVTFRCDPISEHNRLYWYRQTLGQGPEFLTYFQNEAQLEKSRLLSDRFSAERPKGSFSTLEIQRTEQGDSAMYLCASSITSGRINEQYFGPGTRLTVT.

The chain combines TRBV12-3 or TRBV12-4 with TRBJ2-1, with D maybe TRBD2 (5 bases). The end of the DNA is better explained by TRBJ2-7, so the J call may be wrong. The CDR3 extends over 14 amino acids. This chain's CDR3 is CASSRPGTRTEQYF. The DNA of the CDR3 is TGTGCCAGCAGTAGACCGGGAACTAGAACCGAGCAGTACTTC.

The chain joins TRBV29-1 to TRBJ1-1; D perhaps matches TRBD1 (5 bases). The CDR3 covers 14 residues. Germline CDR1 and CDR2: SQVTM and ANQGSEA. Trimming shortened V by 3 bases and J by 6 bases, and 17 bases separated the two germline ends. In nucleotides, the CDR3 is TGCAGCGTTGATCAGGGACCCTATATCGCTGAAGCTTTCTTT. Amino acid sequence: CSVDQGPYIAEAFF. Looking up the rest from reference TRBV29-1 and TRBJ1-1 gives the full variable domain: SAVISQKPSRDICQRGTSLTIQCQVDSQVTMMFWYRQQPGQSLTLIATANQGSEATYESGFVIDKFPISRPNLTFSTLTVSNMSPEDSSIYLCSVDQGPYIAEAFFGQGTRLTVV.

The V and J genes are TRBV7-2 and TRBJ2-7, with 9 positions matching TRBD2. Germline CDR1 reads SGHTA; CDR2 reads FQGNSA. V lost 0 bases and J lost 3; bases outside the gene matches: 6. CDR3 length: 16 residues. Here the CDR3 DNA reads TGTGCCAGCAGCTTAGCCGGGCGGGAGGGCCGCTACGAGCAGTACTTC. Amino acids: CASSLAGREGRYEQYF.

The sample holds a few counts of this clonotype. The chain links TRBV12-3 or TRBV12-4 to TRBJ1-2, with D perhaps matching TRBD1 (6 bases). The CDR3 has 15 amino acids. Trimming removed 0 bases at V and 7 bases at J, with 15 bases between. CDR3 amino acids: CASSLARGRRSGYTF. As DNA, the CDR3 is TGTGCCAGCAGTTTAGCCAGGGGCAGAAGATCTGGCTACACCTTC.

This rearrangement joins TRBV18 to TRBJ2-4; 11 bases align to TRBD1. V lost 6 bases to trimming and J lost 13 bases; unmatched junction nucleotides: 11. Per germline, CDR1 KGHSH and CDR2 LQKENI. This CDR3 contains 14 residues. CDR3 sequence: CASSPSDRGLQQYF. CDR3 bases: TGTGCCAGCTCCCCGTCGGACAGGGGGCTTCAGCAGTACTTC.

The chain joins TRBV24-1 to TRBJ2-2; a weak D match, TRBD1 (5 bases). The germline V and J ends were trimmed by 4 bases and 1 base, with 12 bases remaining between them. CDR1 KGHDR and CDR2 SFDVKD come from the germline V gene. The CDR3 totals 16 residues. DNA for the CDR3: TGTGCCACCAGTGACCCTCGTACAGGGAACACCGGGGAGCTGTTTTTT. Translated: CATSDPRTGNTGELFF.

The rearrangement links TRBV7-3 to TRBJ2-1; no definite D call. CDR1 and CDR2 (germline): SGHTA, FQGTGA. V was shortened by 1 base and J by 7 bases, with 14 bases between the two germline ends. This CDR3 is 15 amino acids long. CDR3 in amino acids: CASSLNVLTSNEQFF. The DNA for the CDR3 is TGTGCCAGCAGCTTAAATGTGCTAACGAGTAATGAGCAGTTCTTC.

This clonotype was counted only a few times. The rearrangement uses TRBV29-1 and TRBJ2-5; D unclear. CDR1 and CDR2 (germline): SQVTM, ANQGSEA. Trimming left V 3 bases short and J 3 bases short, with 17 bases between. CDR3 length: 15 amino acids. The CDR3 spells CSVDLPRAYKETQYF. The CDR3 region has the DNA TGCAGCGTTGACCTCCCCCGGGCCTATAAAGAGACCCAGTACTTC. Using reference TRBV29-1 and TRBJ2-5 for the parts outside the CDR3, the full variable domain is SAVISQKPSRDICQRGTSLTIQCQVDSQVTMMFWYRQQPGQSLTLIATANQGSEATYESGFVIDKFPISRPNLTFSTLTVSNMSPEDSSIYLCSVDLPRAYKETQYFGPGTRLLVL.

This clonotype was counted a few times. The chain couples TRBV5-1 to TRBJ2-3; 9 bases map to TRBD2. V lost 2 bases, J lost 2 bases, and 6 bases stayed unmatched. CDR1 is SGHRS, CDR2 YFSETQ, per germline. The CDR3 is made up of 16 amino acids. CDR3 sequence: CASSFAGGPDTDTQYF. CDR3 in DNA: TGCGCCAGCAGCTTCGCGGGAGGGCCCGACACAGATACGCAGTATTTT. Using reference TRBV5-1 and TRBJ2-3 for the parts outside the CDR3, the full variable domain is KAGVTQTPRYLIKTRGQQVTLSCSPISGHRSVSWYQQTPGQGLQFLFEYFSETQRNKGNFPGRFSGRQFSNSRSEMNVSTLELGDSALYLCASSFAGGPDTDTQYFGPGTRLTVL.

In this sample, this clonotype turned up a few times. A read error may explain this, as a much larger clone is one base away. The V and J genes are TRBV5-1 and TRBJ2-7, with TRBD2 as a possible D gene (7 bases). Trimming removed 3 bases at V and 7 bases at J, with 17 bases between. The CDR3 spans 14 residues. Germline CDR1 is SGHRS and CDR2 is YFSETQ. CDR3 protein: CASSYGGGYNEQYF. Written as DNA, the CDR3 is TGCGCCAGCAGCTACGGCGGGGGCTACAATGAGCAGTACTTC.

A remark on this clonotype: Relative to the germline gene, one junction end is altered; a read error may explain this. The chain links TRBV6-2 or TRBV6-3 to TRBJ1-1; no clear D. The CDR3 totals 12 residues. Germline V gives CDR1 MNHEY, CDR2 SVGEGT. In DNA form, the CDR3 reads TGTGCCAGCAGTTACGGTCACACTGAAGTTTTCTTT. As protein: CASSYGHTEVFF.

This clonotype was observed a handful of times. This chain links TRBV5-5 with TRBJ2-7, with D possibly matching TRBD2 (7 bases). The CDR3 is made up of 15 amino acids. V was cut by 2 bases and J by 2 bases, with 14 bases left in between. The V gene's germline CDR1 is SGHKS and CDR2 YYEKEE (reference sequence). The CDR3 sequence is CASSFGGLAAYEQYF. The CDR3 nucleotides are TGTGCCAGCAGCTTCGGGGGGCTAGCAGCCTACGAGCAGTACTTC.

This clonotype showed up just a few times. The rearrangement uses TRBV9 and TRBJ1-2; unclear D gene. The CDR3 contains 15 residues. V lost 0 bases and J 1 base, leaving 10 bases between the germline ends. CDR1 is SGDLS and CDR2 is YYNGEE in the germline V gene. CDR3 in DNA: TGTGCCAGCAGCGTAGCACTGACAAGTAACTATGGCTACACCTTC. Amino acids: CASSVALTSNYGYTF.

Regarding this clonotype: One junction end does not reproduce the germline sequence, and a read error may be involved. This chain links TRBV11-2 with TRBJ2-3, with TRBD2 matching 12 bases. The length of the CDR3 is 17 residues. Germline V gives CDR1 SGHAT, CDR2 FQNNGV. CDR3 protein: CAGSLVASGRDTDTQYF. As DNA, the CDR3 is TGTGCCGGCAGCTTAGTGGCTAGCGGGAGGGACACAGATACGCAGTATTTT.

This sequence joins TRBV7-2 and TRBJ2-3; TRBD2 matches 10 bases. The junction had 4 bases not matched to a gene; V was cut back by 5 bases and J by 2 bases. CDR3 size: 15 residues. CDR1 and CDR2 from the germline V gene are SGHTA and FQGNSA. This chain's CDR3 is CASSRSGRATDTQYF. The DNA for the CDR3 is TGTGCCAGCAGCCGGAGCGGGAGGGCCACAGATACGCAGTATTTT.

This clonotype turned up a few times. The J gene is TRBJ2-3, the V gene TRBV20-1; unclear D gene. Trimming took 6 bases from V and 4 from J, leaving 8 bases between them. The germline CDR1 and CDR2 sequences are DFQATT and SNEGSKA (reference sequence). This CDR3 is built from 11 residues. The CDR3 DNA is TGCAGTGCCCCAATAGCAGATACGCAGTATTTT. Translated, it gives CSAPIADTQYF.

This clonotype was seen a few times. The chain couples TRBV6-6 to TRBJ2-1, with 8 bases that match TRBD1. Germline V lookup: CDR1 MNHNY, CDR2 SVGAGI (reference sequence). J was trimmed by 6 bases and V by 8 bases; bases with no gene match: 12. The CDR3 has 15 residues. The CDR3 DNA follows: TGTGCCAGCGCCACGGGACAGGCCCTCGGCAATGAGCAGTTCTTC. Translation gives CASATGQALGNEQFF.

This clonotype was counted only a few times. The chain joins TRBV6-5 to TRBJ2-1, with TRBD2 matching 10 bases. The CDR3 extends over 16 amino acids. V lost 6 bases to trimming and J lost 7 bases; unmatched junction nucleotides: 12. CDR1 is MNHEY and CDR2 is SVGAGI in the germline V gene. The CDR3 coding sequence is TGTGCCAGCAGCCCACGACCCGGGACTAGCGTTAATGAGCAGTTCTTC. Translation gives CASSPRPGTSVNEQFF.

This clonotype has only a few counts. The chain has TRBV6-5 and TRBJ2-7, with 8 bases fitting TRBD2. The CDR3 contains 14 residues. After removal of 6 bases from V and 0 bases from J, the junction contained 4 bases not matched to a gene. Germline assignment: CDR1 MNHEY and CDR2 SVGAGI. The CDR3 region is CASRTGLVSYEQYF. The CDR3 DNA sequence: TGTGCCAGCAGAACGGGACTAGTCTCCTACGAGCAGTACTTC.

The chain uses TRBV5-1 and TRBJ2-2; 8 nucleotides align to TRBD2. Germline CDR1 reads SGHRS; CDR2 reads YFSETQ. CDR3 size: 14 residues. V lost 4 bases, J lost 7 bases, and 6 bases stayed unmatched. This CDR3 reads CASSQREYVGELFF. CDR3 sequence (DNA): TGCGCCAGCAGCCAGCGGGAGTATGTCGGGGAGCTGTTTTTT.

About this clonotype itself: A read error may be the cause here, since a much bigger clone is one base away. J is TRBJ2-3 and V is TRBV6-4; possible D gene TRBD2, 6 bases. Per germline, CDR1 MRHNA and CDR2 SNTAGT. The CDR3 runs to 14 residues. CDR3 nucleotide sequence: TGTGCCGGCAGTGTGCGGGGTAGCACAGATACGCAGTATTTT. Translating gives CAGSVRGSTDTQYF.

The chain joins TRBV28 to TRBJ2-4; possibly TRBD1 for D (5 bases). The J call may be mistaken, given a closer DNA end match to TRBJ2-7. CDR3 size: 12 residues. Looked up from germline, CDR1 is MDHEN and CDR2 is SYDVKM. CDR3 amino acids: CASSFQGYEQYF. The CDR3 DNA sequence: TGTGCCAGCAGTTTTCAGGGCTACGAGCAGTACTTC.

The chain joins TRBV4-2 to TRBJ2-3; 11 nucleotides match TRBD2. J gave up 9 bases and V 4 bases, and 9 bases lay outside the gene matches. Germline V gene data show CDR1 as LGHNA and CDR2 as YNFKEQ. The CDR3 contains 15 residues. The CDR3 DNA reads TGTGCCAGCAGCCCGGGACTAGCGGACGGGGGAACGCAGTATTTT. Its protein product is CASSPGLADGGTQYF.

The chain carries TRBV27 and TRBJ2-4, with 8 bases that match TRBD1. The J call may be faulty, since TRBJ2-7 better matches the DNA end. The germline CDR1 and CDR2 sequences are MNHEY and SMNVEV (reference sequence). This CDR3 comprises 15 residues. CDR3 amino acids: CASSLTGQGKYEQYF. The CDR3 DNA is TGTGCCAGCAGTTTGACTGGACAGGGAAAGTACGAGCAGTACTTC.